This T cell receptor beta chain was retrieved from a study of blood T cell repertoires in COVID-19 (dated by TCRdb to 2018 to 2020). For the wider study: Samples covering the acute and convalescent phases of COVID-19 were provided by collaborators in the United States, Italy and Spain. The prospective study material was composed of cDNA or gDNA derived from T cells, B-cell-depleted T cells, or PBMCs. The dataset comprised deeply sampled blood TCRbeta repertoires from subjects exposed to, actively infected with, or recovered from COVID-19. Samples were obtained from the ongoing ImmuneRACE study (first 160 participants) and from 950 to 1,500 subjects provided by 6 global collaborators. Where available, HLA class I and class II types were obtained from metadata supplied by the sample provider rather than from assay-based typing. The repertoires were released in a freely available public database intended as a resource for research on the immune response to SARS-CoV-2. A de-identified subject ID, COVID-19 status, age in years and sex were almost always included in the sample metadata. What the work shows at the level of the full study, not this receptor alone: Clinical and demographic metadata were provided uncurated, with the amount varying by source and participant.

Taken from cysteine to phenylalanine, the CDR3 has 14 residues. Only the CDR3 part of the read is kept: 42 bases, read in frame from the first base. V loses 2 bases of germline sequence and J loses 0 bases, and the interval between the two ends is 7 bases. The germline V gene specifies SGHVS as CDR1 and FQNEAQ as CDR2. Each collaborating institution followed its own protocols to collect whole blood in K2EDTA tubes. For TCRbeta analysis, collaborators shipped samples in one of three forms: frozen whole blood, isolated PBMCs, or DNA extracted from either of those sample types. TCRbeta CDR3 regions were amplified from genomic DNA by means of the immunoSEQ Assay, a bias-controlled multiplex PCR. The authors processed their data as follows. Nucleated cell counts per sample were estimated from amplification of reference gene primers within the assay. To quantify the absolute abundance of each unique TCRbeta CDR3 rearrangement, sequence reads were collapsed and filtered. For each sample, productive Simpson clonality was calculated by taking the square root of Simpson's diversity index across productive rearrangements. Imported from immuneACCESS, the table was reduced by TCRdb to in-frame sequences with V and J called. These copies leave out some clones; in studies compared against another copy, an unresolved V gene accounts for under half, and the cause of the remainder is not known. V and J calls and clone size are given by that table; D and trimming were obtained from the DNA. Across this sample there are about 200,000 clones, with around nine tenths seen only once. The top ten hold under 2% of the sample.

A note on this clone: This clone's antigen is unknown. Per-base quality was not reported, and no clone a single base away is much larger than it.

The sequenced sample consisted of peripheral blood. The clonotype originates from a man aged 18 to 29 with active or convalescent COVID-19. This sequence uses TRBV7-8 and TRBJ2-5, and possibly TRBD2, on 5 matching bases. The CDR3 in this case is CASSLRGNQETQYF. The bases read TGTGCCAGCAGCTTACGAGGGAACCAAGAGACCCAGTACTTC. The variable domain in full, with residues beyond the CDR3 obtained from the reference TRBV7-8 and TRBJ2-5 genes, is GAGVSQSPRYKVAKRGQDVALRCDPISGHVSLFWYQQALGQGPEFLTYFQNEAQLDKSGLPSDRFFAERPEGSVSTLKIQRTQQEDSAVYLCASSLRGNQETQYFGPGTRLLVL.